Listed below are T cell receptor beta chains from one sample, sequenced in a study of T cell responses to AZD1222 COVID-19 vaccine. The data were produced by immunoSEQ multiplex PCR, yet TCRdb's version contains in-frame clones alone and is incomplete. This table holds around 150,000 clones, approximately 90% found once. The sample here was peripheral blood, taken on day 0 of AZD1222 vaccination. The receptors here all came from an adult in good health. Both conserved end residues are part of each CDR3. Each record gives: V gene, D gene, clone size, J gene, CDR3 DNA, CDR3 protein. D genes are given only for firm matches. Not every row has a clone size; where given, it reads once, few, many or a size class.

v_gene: TRBV2; d_gene: TRBD1; abundance: -; j_gene: TRBJ1-2; CDR3nt: TGTGCCAGCAGTGTGGCGACAGGGAACTATGGCTACACCTTC; CDR3aa: CASSVATGNYGYTF
v_gene: TRBV28; d_gene: -; abundance: -; j_gene: TRBJ1-1; CDR3nt: TGTGCCAGCCCCCCGTACCTGGGGAGCTCTGAAGCTTTCTTT; CDR3aa: CASPPYLGSSEAFF
v_gene: TRBV7-2; d_gene: -; abundance: -; j_gene: TRBJ1-1; CDR3nt: TGTGCCAGCAGCTTAGATGGGGGTCAAGGTCAAGCTTTCTTT; CDR3aa: CASSLDGGQGQAFF
v_gene: TRBV3-1/TRBV3-2; d_gene: TRBD1; abundance: -; j_gene: TRBJ1-1; CDR3nt: TGTGCCAGCAGCCTTGCGGGGCAGGGGGGCACTGAAGCTTTCTTT; CDR3aa: CASSLAGQGGTEAFF
v_gene: TRBV7-8; d_gene: -; abundance: -; j_gene: TRBJ2-2; CDR3nt: TGTGCCAGCCTCAAGTCAATCCGCTCCGCGGGTCAGAACACCGGGGAGCTGTTTTTT; CDR3aa: CASLKSIRSAGQNTGELFF
v_gene: TRBV18; d_gene: TRBD2; abundance: -; j_gene: TRBJ2-1; CDR3nt: TGTGCCAGCTCCCCGAGAGAGACTAGCGGAACCTACAATGAGCAGTTCTTC; CDR3aa: CASSPRETSGTYNEQFF
v_gene: TRBV27; d_gene: TRBD2; abundance: -; j_gene: TRBJ2-1; CDR3nt: TGTGCCAGCAGCCTTCTTGGTAGCGGGAGTAAGAATGAGCAGTTCTTC; CDR3aa: CASSLLGSGSKNEQFF
v_gene: TRBV6-2/TRBV6-3; d_gene: TRBD1; abundance: few; j_gene: TRBJ2-7; CDR3nt: TGTGCCAGCAGCAGACGGGGCGACAGGGACTACGAGCAGTACTTC; CDR3aa: CASSRRGDRDYEQYF
v_gene: TRBV7-2; d_gene: -; abundance: -; j_gene: TRBJ2-3; CDR3nt: TGTGCCAGCAGCTATTGGACTAGCACAGATACGCAGTATTTT; CDR3aa: CASSYWTSTDTQYF
v_gene: TRBV28; d_gene: -; abundance: -; j_gene: TRBJ1-2; CDR3nt: TGTGCCAGCAGCCAGCCCACAGTTCTCCCCTATGGCTACACCTTC; CDR3aa: CASSQPTVLPYGYTF
v_gene: TRBV5-1; d_gene: -; abundance: -; j_gene: TRBJ2-1; CDR3nt: TGCGCCAGCAGCTTGGCCTCCGGGACGCACTACAATGAGCAGTTCTTC; CDR3aa: CASSLASGTHYNEQFF
v_gene: TRBV7-3; d_gene: TRBD1; abundance: -; j_gene: TRBJ1-2; CDR3nt: TGTGCCAGCAGCTTAACGGGGACAGGGGGCGAGGGCTACACCTTC; CDR3aa: CASSLTGTGGEGYTF
v_gene: TRBV6-1; d_gene: -; abundance: -; j_gene: TRBJ1-1; CDR3nt: TGTGCCAGCAGTGAACTGGCAGGGTACACTGAAGCTTTCTTT; CDR3aa: CASSELAGYTEAFF
v_gene: TRBV7-2; d_gene: TRBD2; abundance: -; j_gene: TRBJ2-2; CDR3nt: TGTGCCAGCAGCTCAAGCGGGAGCGGGACCGGGGAGCTGTTTTTT; CDR3aa: CASSSSGSGTGELFF
v_gene: TRBV5-4; d_gene: TRBD2; abundance: -; j_gene: TRBJ2-6; CDR3nt: TGTGCCAGCAGCCAGGGACTAGCGGGAGTTGGTGGGGCCAACGTCCTGACTTTC; CDR3aa: CASSQGLAGVGGANVLTF
v_gene: TRBV5-1; d_gene: TRBD2; abundance: -; j_gene: TRBJ2-3; CDR3nt: TGCGCCAGCAGCTTGGTTCTAGCGGGAGACACAGATACGCAGTATTTT; CDR3aa: CASSLVLAGDTDTQYF
v_gene: TRBV9; d_gene: -; abundance: -; j_gene: TRBJ1-1; CDR3nt: TGTGCCAGCAGCTGGAGTGGGGACACTGAAGCTTTCTTT; CDR3aa: CASSWSGDTEAFF
v_gene: TRBV10-3; d_gene: -; abundance: many; j_gene: TRBJ2-3; CDR3nt: TGTGCCATCAGTGAGTCGGAGGAGGCAGATACGCAGTATTTT; CDR3aa: CAISESEEADTQYF
v_gene: TRBV14; d_gene: -; abundance: few; j_gene: TRBJ2-7; CDR3nt: TGTGCCAGCAGCCCCCTACAAACCTACGAGCAGTACTTC; CDR3aa: CASSPLQTYEQYF
v_gene: TRBV3-1/TRBV3-2; d_gene: -; abundance: -; j_gene: TRBJ2-7; CDR3nt: TGTGCCAGCAGCCTCCTCGGGTACTACGAGCAGTACTTC; CDR3aa: CASSLLGYYEQYF
v_gene: TRBV6-2/TRBV6-3; d_gene: -; abundance: -; j_gene: TRBJ2-7; CDR3nt: TGTGCCAGCAGTCCCACAAGGATCCGACCCTACGAGCAGTACTTC; CDR3aa: CASSPTRIRPYEQYF
v_gene: TRBV7-9; d_gene: TRBD1; abundance: -; j_gene: TRBJ1-2; CDR3nt: TGTGCCAGCAGCCTAGACAGGGCCGGGGGTGGCTACACCTTC; CDR3aa: CASSLDRAGGGYTF
v_gene: TRBV4-3; d_gene: -; abundance: -; j_gene: TRBJ1-2; CDR3nt: TGCGCCAGCAGCCAAGAAGGGGGGCCGAACTATGGCTACACCTTC; CDR3aa: CASSQEGGPNYGYTF
v_gene: TRBV5-1; d_gene: -; abundance: -; j_gene: TRBJ2-5; CDR3nt: TGCGCCAGCAGCTTGGAGGGGGTTCAAGAGACCCAGTACTTC; CDR3aa: CASSLEGVQETQYF
v_gene: TRBV9; d_gene: TRBD1; abundance: -; j_gene: TRBJ2-1; CDR3nt: TGTGCCAGCAGCCCTCACCCAGGACAGGGGCAGTTCTTC; CDR3aa: CASSPHPGQGQFF
v_gene: TRBV30; d_gene: -; abundance: -; j_gene: TRBJ2-1; CDR3nt: TGTGCCTGGAGTCTGAATAATGAGCAGTTCTTC; CDR3aa: CAWSLNNEQFF
v_gene: TRBV7-3; d_gene: -; abundance: -; j_gene: TRBJ1-1; CDR3nt: TGTGCCAGCAGCCCTCGACCCGGGACCTTCGGAAGCACTGAAGCTTTCTTT; CDR3aa: CASSPRPGTFGSTEAFF
v_gene: TRBV5-4; d_gene: -; abundance: -; j_gene: TRBJ2-1; CDR3nt: TGTGCCAGCAGCACGGGAGTGAGTGAGCAGTTCTTC; CDR3aa: CASSTGVSEQFF
v_gene: TRBV11-3; d_gene: TRBD1; abundance: -; j_gene: TRBJ2-6; CDR3nt: TGTGCCACCTCCGGGACAGGTTACTCTGGGGCCAACGTCCTGACTTTC; CDR3aa: CATSGTGYSGANVLTF
v_gene: TRBV9; d_gene: -; abundance: -; j_gene: TRBJ1-6; CDR3nt: TGTGCCAGCAGCGTCAGGACCGAATTTTCACCCCTCCACTTT; CDR3aa: CASSVRTEFSPLHF
v_gene: TRBV6-5; d_gene: -; abundance: -; j_gene: TRBJ1-2; CDR3nt: TGTGCCAGCAGTTATTCCTCGGGGGGCCACTATGGCTACACCTTC; CDR3aa: CASSYSSGGHYGYTF
v_gene: TRBV5-4; d_gene: -; abundance: once; j_gene: TRBJ2-1; CDR3nt: TGTGCCAGCAGCTCCCGGGGCAGGGGCTATGAGCAGTTCTTC; CDR3aa: CASSSRGRGYEQFF
v_gene: TRBV9; d_gene: -; abundance: -; j_gene: TRBJ1-1; CDR3nt: TGTGCCAGCAGCGTATCCAGGGGTCCCCATGAAGCTTTCTTT; CDR3aa: CASSVSRGPHEAFF
v_gene: TRBV15; d_gene: -; abundance: -; j_gene: TRBJ2-3; CDR3nt: TGTGCCACCAGCGTCCACCGGGACAAAAGAACAGATACGCAGTATTTT; CDR3aa: CATSVHRDKRTDTQYF
v_gene: TRBV19; d_gene: -; abundance: -; j_gene: TRBJ1-5; CDR3nt: TGTGCCAGTATGGGGCAGCAAAATCAGCCCCAGCATTTT; CDR3aa: CASMGQQNQPQHF
v_gene: TRBV12-3/TRBV12-4; d_gene: -; abundance: -; j_gene: TRBJ1-1; CDR3nt: TGTGCCAGCTCTAGGATTAACACTGAAGCTTTCTTT; CDR3aa: CASSRINTEAFF
v_gene: TRBV28; d_gene: -; abundance: few; j_gene: TRBJ1-1; CDR3nt: TGTGCCAGCAGTTCTGGGCCCAGGAACACTGAAGCTTTCTTT; CDR3aa: CASSSGPRNTEAFF
v_gene: TRBV29-1; d_gene: TRBD2; abundance: once; j_gene: TRBJ2-1; CDR3nt: TGCAGCGTACCGACGGGACTAGCGCTCAATGAGCAGTTCTTC; CDR3aa: CSVPTGLALNEQFF
v_gene: TRBV12-3/TRBV12-4; d_gene: -; abundance: few; j_gene: TRBJ2-7; CDR3nt: TGTGCCAGCAGTTTGACAGCCGCCTACGAGCAGTACTTC; CDR3aa: CASSLTAAYEQYF
v_gene: TRBV19; d_gene: TRBD1; abundance: few; j_gene: TRBJ1-2; CDR3nt: TGTGCCAGTAGTATCTCCAGGGGGCAGTTTGGCTACACCTTC; CDR3aa: CASSISRGQFGYTF
v_gene: TRBV7-6; d_gene: TRBD2; abundance: -; j_gene: TRBJ2-3; CDR3nt: TGTGCCAGCAGCTTAAGGGGAGCGGGAGGAAGAGGAGATACGCAGTATTTT; CDR3aa: CASSLRGAGGRGDTQYF
v_gene: TRBV29-1; d_gene: TRBD1; abundance: -; j_gene: TRBJ2-3; CDR3nt: TGCAGCGTTGAGGCCAGGGGGCGCGGAGATACGCAGTATTTT; CDR3aa: CSVEARGRGDTQYF